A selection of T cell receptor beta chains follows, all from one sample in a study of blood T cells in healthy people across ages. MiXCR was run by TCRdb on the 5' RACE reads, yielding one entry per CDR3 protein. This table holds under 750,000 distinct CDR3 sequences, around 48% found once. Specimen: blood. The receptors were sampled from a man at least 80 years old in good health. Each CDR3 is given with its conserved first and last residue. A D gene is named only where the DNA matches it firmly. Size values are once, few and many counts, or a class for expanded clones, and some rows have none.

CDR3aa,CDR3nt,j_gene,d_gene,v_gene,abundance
CASSPGTSGLRDEQYF,TGTGCCAGCAGCCCCGGGACTAGCGGCCTTAGGGACGAGCAGTACTTC,TRBJ2-7,TRBD2,TRBV7-2,few
CASSGTGGHREAFF,TGTGCCAGCAGTGGGACAGGGGGCCATAGGGAAGCTTTCTTT,TRBJ1-1,TRBD1,TRBV25-1,few
CASSLAGLAGSTDTQYF,TGTGCCAGCAGCTTAGCGGGACTAGCGGGGAGCACAGATACGCAGTATTTT,TRBJ2-3,TRBD2,TRBV7-2,.
CASSLRDRAMTDTQYF,TGTGCCAGCAGCTTACGGGACAGGGCCATGACAGATACGCAGTATTTT,TRBJ2-3,TRBD1,TRBV7-3,.
CASSFGQGRSFGYTF,TGTGCCAGCAGTTTTGGACAGGGGAGATCCTTTGGCTACACCTTC,TRBJ1-2,TRBD1,TRBV28,.
CASGRDRDYNEQFF,TGTGCCAGCGGCCGGGACAGAGACTACAATGAGCAGTTCTTC,TRBJ2-1,TRBD1,TRBV7-9,few
CSARGVGLAVVNEQFF,TGCAGTGCTAGAGGCGTGGGACTAGCGGTCGTCAATGAGCAGTTCTTC,TRBJ2-1,TRBD2,TRBV20-1,few
CSVHTGTNYGYTF,TGCAGCGTTCACACAGGGACTAACTATGGCTACACCTTC,TRBJ1-2,.,TRBV29-1,.
CASSFTSGGNTDTQYF,TGTGCCAGCAGCTTCACTAGCGGGGGGAACACAGATACGCAGTATTTT,TRBJ2-3,TRBD2,TRBV7-2,.
CASSLRGGEVTEAFF,TGTGCCAGCAGCTTAAGAGGGGGGGAGGTCACTGAAGCTTTCTTT,TRBJ1-1,.,TRBV7-2,few
CASSPGGTELNYGYTF,TGTGCCAGCAGCCCAGGAGGGACAGAACTTAACTATGGCTACACCTTC,TRBJ1-2,TRBD1,TRBV7-2,few
CASSSRLAGGLRDTQYF,TGCGCCAGCAGCTCGCGCCTAGCGGGGGGGTTACGAGATACGCAGTATTTT,TRBJ2-3,TRBD2,TRBV4-3,few
CASSRKGQGSYEQYF,TGTGCCAGCAGCCGAAAGGGACAGGGATCCTACGAGCAGTACTTC,TRBJ2-7,TRBD1,TRBV3-1,.
CASSLAGEEGTQYF,TGTGCCAGCAGCTTGGCGGGAGAGGAGGGAACGCAGTATTTT,TRBJ2-3,TRBD2,TRBV7-9,.
CASTPLRGPQHF,TGTGCCAGCACCCCTCTAAGGGGGCCCCAGCATTTT,TRBJ1-5,.,TRBV28,.
CASSLGQQYSYNEQFF,TGTGCCAGCAGTTTAGGTCAGCAGTACTCCTACAATGAGCAGTTCTTC,TRBJ2-1,.,TRBV7-3,few
CASSFPDGRGDEQYF,TGTGCCAGCAGTTTTCCTGACGGCCGGGGGGACGAGCAGTACTTC,TRBJ2-7,TRBD2,TRBV27,.
CASSFLLVHEQYF,TGTGCCAGCAGCTTTCTACTAGTCCACGAGCAGTACTTC,TRBJ2-7,.,TRBV11-2,few
CASSLAGHNNEQFF,TGTGCCAGCAGCTTAGCGGGGCACAACAATGAGCAGTTCTTC,TRBJ2-1,.,TRBV7-2,.
CSASRQLNTEAFF,TGCAGTGCTAGTAGACAGTTGAACACTGAAGCTTTCTTT,TRBJ1-1,.,TRBV20-1,.
CASSPGVGASGIYNEQFF,TGTGCCAGCAGTCCAGGGGTCGGGGCTAGCGGGATATACAATGAGCAGTTCTTC,TRBJ2-1,TRBD2,TRBV6-1,many
CSARLRGQTSTDTQYF,TGCAGTGCAAGGCTCCGGGGACAAACTAGCACAGATACGCAGTATTTT,TRBJ2-3,.,TRBV20-1,few
CASSLESSGTRFSYNEQFF,TGTGCCAGCAGTTTAGAAAGTAGCGGGACCAGATTCTCCTACAATGAGCAGTTCTTC,TRBJ2-1,TRBD2,TRBV12-3/TRBV12-4,.